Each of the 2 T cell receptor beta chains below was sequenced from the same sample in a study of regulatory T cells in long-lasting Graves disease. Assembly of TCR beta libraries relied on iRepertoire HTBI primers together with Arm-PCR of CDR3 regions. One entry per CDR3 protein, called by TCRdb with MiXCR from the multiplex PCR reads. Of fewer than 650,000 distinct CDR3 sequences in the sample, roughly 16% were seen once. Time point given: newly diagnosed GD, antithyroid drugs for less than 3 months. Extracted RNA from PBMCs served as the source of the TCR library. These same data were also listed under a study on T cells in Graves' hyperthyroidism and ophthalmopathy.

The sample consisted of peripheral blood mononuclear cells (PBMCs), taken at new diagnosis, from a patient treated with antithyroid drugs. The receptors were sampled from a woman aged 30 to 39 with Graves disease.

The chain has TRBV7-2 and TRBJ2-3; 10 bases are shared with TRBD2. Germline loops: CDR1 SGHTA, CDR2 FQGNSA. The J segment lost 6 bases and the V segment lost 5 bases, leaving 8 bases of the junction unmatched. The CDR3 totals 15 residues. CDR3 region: CASSPLAGEGDTQYF. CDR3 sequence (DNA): TGTGCCAGCAGCCCCCTAGCGGGAGAGGGGGATACGCAGTATTTT.

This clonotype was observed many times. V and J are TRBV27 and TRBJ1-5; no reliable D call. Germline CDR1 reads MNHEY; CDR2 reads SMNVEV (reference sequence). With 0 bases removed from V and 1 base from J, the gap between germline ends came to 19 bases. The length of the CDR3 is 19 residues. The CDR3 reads CASSLSKNGERNSNQPQHF. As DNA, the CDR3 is TGTGCCAGCAGTTTATCGAAAAATGGGGAACGGAACAGCAATCAGCCCCAGCATTTT.